A single sample is the source of the 15 T cell receptor beta chains below, sequenced in a study of cytomegalovirus exposure and HLA in healthy donors. Researchers ran the PCR with 60 Vbeta and 13 Jbeta primers. TCRdb's table, derived via immunoSEQ multiplex PCR, lists solely in-frame clones and lacks some. The data show 200,000 to 250,000 clones, 70% to 80% seen once. The specimen sequenced was PBMCs. These receptors originate from a male donor in good health and CMV-seronegative.

This chain connects TRBV6-5 to TRBJ2-2; 7 nucleotides agree with TRBD1. Germline CDR1 and CDR2: MNHEY and SVGAGI. V was pared by 5 bases and J by 2 bases, with 5 bases of the junction left unmatched. This CDR3 comprises 15 residues. The CDR3 loop is CASSRQGQNTGELFF. The CDR3 bases are TGTGCCAGCAGTAGACAGGGTCAAAACACCGGGGAGCTGTTTTTT.

The chain carries TRBV2 and TRBJ1-2; 7 bases align to TRBD1. Trimming removed 6 bases from V and 6 bases from J; junction bases left unmatched: 10. The CDR3 covers 14 residues. Germline V CDR1 and CDR2: SNHLY, FYNNEI. This chain's CDR3 is CASRGDSGGHGYTF. The CDR3 bases are TGTGCCAGCAGGGGGGACAGCGGAGGTCATGGCTACACCTTC.

The chain is built from TRBV7-9 and TRBJ2-3, with TRBD1 as a possible D gene (5 bases). V was clipped by 3 bases and J by 7 bases, with 5 bases between them. The CDR3 is made up of 11 amino acids. The germline V gene has CDR1 SEHNR and CDR2 FQNEAQ (reference sequence). In nucleotides, the CDR3 is TGTGCCAGCAGCTTGGACAATACGCAGTATTTT. Translated: CASSLDNTQYF. The full variable domain, in which reference TRBV7-9 and TRBJ2-3 provide the parts outside the CDR3, is DTGVSQNPRHKITKRGQNVTFRCDPISEHNRLYWYRQTLGQGPEFLTYFQNEAQLEKSRLLSDRFSAERPKGSFSTLEIQRTEQGDSAMYLCASSLDNTQYFGPGTRLTVL.

The CDR3 DNA sequence: TGCGCCAGCAGCTTGGATCGGTTCGCCATGGCGGGAGTCGACGAGCAGTACTTC. This translates into CASSLDRFAMAGVDEQYF. The chain employs TRBV5-1 and TRBJ2-5; 7 bases agree with TRBD2. Gene TRBJ2-7 matches the end of the DNA better, so the J call may be wrong. The CDR3 loop spans 18 amino acids. CDR1 is SGHRS, CDR2 YFSETQ, per germline.

The genes are TRBV5-6 and TRBJ2-3, with 10 positions matching TRBD2. CDR1 is SGHDT, CDR2 YYEEEE, per germline. This CDR3 has 13 residues. V was pared by 10 bases and J by 3 bases, with 5 bases of the junction left unmatched. This chain's CDR3 is CAGGTSETDTQYF. CDR3 coding DNA: TGTGCCGGCGGGACTAGCGAAACAGATACGCAGTATTTT.

The rearrangement uses TRBV28 and TRBJ1-3; D may be TRBD1 (5 bases). V lost 6 bases to trimming and J lost 2 bases, with 11 bases between them. The germline gives CDR1 MDHEN, CDR2 SYDVKM. The length of the CDR3 is 14 residues. CDR3 nucleotide sequence: TGTGCCAGCAGGCTCCCAGGGACTGGAAACACCATATATTTT. This sequence encodes CASRLPGTGNTIYF.

The rearrangement links TRBV11-2 to TRBJ1-2; D is undetermined. Trimming stripped 3 bases from V and 2 bases from J, with 7 bases between. Germline-derived CDR1 and CDR2 are SGHAT and FQNNGV. The CDR3 totals 13 residues. CDR3 amino acids: CASSFGPNYGYTF. The CDR3 DNA reads as TGTGCCAGCAGCTTCGGTCCAAACTATGGCTACACCTTC. Based on the CDR3 plus reference TRBV11-2 and TRBJ1-2, the full variable domain is EAGVAQSPRYKIIEKRQSVAFWCNPISGHATLYWYQQILGQGPKLLIQFQNNGVVDDSQLPKDRFSAERLKGVDSTLKIQPAKLEDSAVYLCASSFGPNYGYTFGSGTRLTVV.

This clone has a handful of counts. CDR3 sequence: CASMREQGAQTEAFF. CDR3 nucleotide sequence: TGTGCCAGCATGCGGGAACAGGGGGCGCAAACTGAAGCTTTCTTT. The chain joins TRBV2 to TRBJ1-1, with 9 bases aligning to TRBD1. This CDR3 is 15 amino acids long. Trimming removed 7 bases from V and 5 bases from J; junction bases left unmatched: 11. Looked up from germline, CDR1 is SNHLY and CDR2 is FYNNEI.

CDR3 protein: CASSLRDTNSPLHF. DNA of the CDR3: TGTGCCAGCAGTTTAAGGGACACCAATTCACCCCTCCACTTT. This chain connects TRBV27 to TRBJ1-6; D perhaps matches TRBD1 (6 bases). The CDR3 length is 14 residues. Germline V gene data show CDR1 as MNHEY and CDR2 as SMNVEV (reference sequence). Trimming removed 2 bases from V and 7 bases from J, with 9 bases in between.

The chain couples TRBV7-6 to TRBJ1-6; D not certain. Trimming left V 4 bases short and J 10 bases short, with 8 bases between. Per the germline V gene, CDR1 is SGHVS and CDR2 is FNYEAQ. The CDR3 runs 12 residues. The CDR3 reads CASSSQESPLHF. The DNA of the CDR3 is TGTGCCAGCAGCTCACAAGAATCACCCCTCCACTTT.

The V gene is TRBV5-1, the J gene TRBJ2-1; D is possibly TRBD2 (5 bases). CDR3 length equals 16 residues. Trimming cost V 2 bases and J 5 bases, with 17 bases left between them. CDR1 SGHRS and CDR2 YFSETQ come from the germline V gene. CDR3 loop: CASSFGVGNLDNEQFF. The CDR3 DNA reads TGCGCCAGCAGCTTCGGGGTGGGGAATCTAGACAATGAGCAGTTCTTC.

V is TRBV6-4 and J is TRBJ1-3; TRBD1 aligns across 9 bases. The CDR3 sequence is 16 residues long. Germline-derived CDR1 and CDR2 are MRHNA and SNTAGT. V was pared by 4 bases and J by 2 bases, with 6 bases of the junction left unmatched. The CDR3 spells CASSGPGQGAGNTIYF. The CDR3 DNA reads TGTGCCAGCAGTGGGCCGGGACAGGGAGCTGGAAACACCATATATTTT.

V gene TRBV7-2 combines with J gene TRBJ2-3; D unclear. V gave up 0 bases and J gave up 0 bases, with 4 bases separating them. This CDR3 is built from 14 residues. In germline, CDR1 is SGHTA, CDR2 FQGNSA. The CDR3 coding sequence is TGTGCCAGCAGCTTAGCCGGTAGCACAGATACGCAGTATTTT. As protein: CASSLAGSTDTQYF.

The CDR3 nucleotides read TGTGCCAGCAGCGTCAGGGGGACAGGCTCTGGAAACACCATATATTTT. It translates to CASSVRGTGSGNTIYF. The V call is TRBV9, the J call TRBJ1-3; 8 bases fit TRBD1. Per germline, CDR1 SGDLS and CDR2 YYNGEE. The CDR3 loop spans 16 amino acids. V gave up 2 bases and J gave up 0 bases; unmatched junction bases: 4.

The rearrangement joins TRBV19 to TRBJ1-1; D uncertain. The CDR3 length is 12 residues. The V gene lost 6 bases and the J gene lost 3 bases, with 8 bases spanning the gap. CDR1 is LNHDA, CDR2 SQIVND, per germline (reference sequence). The CDR3 loop is CASRWQDTEAFF. In DNA, the CDR3 is TGTGCCAGTAGATGGCAGGACACTGAAGCTTTCTTT.